The sample holds a few counts of the clone carrying this T cell receptor beta chain. Its specificity is not known. This sample was taken from a study of T cell repertoires in cytomegalovirus infection. Whole-study context: It can be stated that public TCR beta signatures indicated CMV infection as well as a matching HLA type.

CDR3 length: 17 amino acids. CDR1 is MNHEY, CDR2 SMNVEV, per germline (reference sequence). The ends were cut back, 0 bases at V and 4 bases at J, with 16 bases in the middle. General study results and limits: Across the ex vivo response, the dominant clonotypes were HLA-C-restricted CMV-specific TCR beta clonotypes. Accumulated public TCR beta family frequency recognized individuals carrying CMV together with the relevant HLA.

In TCRdb, the reads were re-called with MiXCR into one record per CDR3 protein. The sample has fewer than 1,000,000 distinct CDR3 sequences; 30% to 40% are singletons. The clonotype comes from a human donor in good health (CMV status not recorded). Some clones in this sample may be carry-over from other donors' samples. This chain connects TRBV27 to TRBJ1-5; a possible D gene is TRBD1 (5 bases). Sequenced material: cultured CD8+ T cells from PBMCs, taken from culture after CMV antigen stimulation. The CDR3 nucleotides are TGTGCCAGCAGTTTATCGTCAGGACAAAGGTGGAATCAGCCCCAGCATTTT. This gives the protein CASSLSSGQRWNQPQHF.